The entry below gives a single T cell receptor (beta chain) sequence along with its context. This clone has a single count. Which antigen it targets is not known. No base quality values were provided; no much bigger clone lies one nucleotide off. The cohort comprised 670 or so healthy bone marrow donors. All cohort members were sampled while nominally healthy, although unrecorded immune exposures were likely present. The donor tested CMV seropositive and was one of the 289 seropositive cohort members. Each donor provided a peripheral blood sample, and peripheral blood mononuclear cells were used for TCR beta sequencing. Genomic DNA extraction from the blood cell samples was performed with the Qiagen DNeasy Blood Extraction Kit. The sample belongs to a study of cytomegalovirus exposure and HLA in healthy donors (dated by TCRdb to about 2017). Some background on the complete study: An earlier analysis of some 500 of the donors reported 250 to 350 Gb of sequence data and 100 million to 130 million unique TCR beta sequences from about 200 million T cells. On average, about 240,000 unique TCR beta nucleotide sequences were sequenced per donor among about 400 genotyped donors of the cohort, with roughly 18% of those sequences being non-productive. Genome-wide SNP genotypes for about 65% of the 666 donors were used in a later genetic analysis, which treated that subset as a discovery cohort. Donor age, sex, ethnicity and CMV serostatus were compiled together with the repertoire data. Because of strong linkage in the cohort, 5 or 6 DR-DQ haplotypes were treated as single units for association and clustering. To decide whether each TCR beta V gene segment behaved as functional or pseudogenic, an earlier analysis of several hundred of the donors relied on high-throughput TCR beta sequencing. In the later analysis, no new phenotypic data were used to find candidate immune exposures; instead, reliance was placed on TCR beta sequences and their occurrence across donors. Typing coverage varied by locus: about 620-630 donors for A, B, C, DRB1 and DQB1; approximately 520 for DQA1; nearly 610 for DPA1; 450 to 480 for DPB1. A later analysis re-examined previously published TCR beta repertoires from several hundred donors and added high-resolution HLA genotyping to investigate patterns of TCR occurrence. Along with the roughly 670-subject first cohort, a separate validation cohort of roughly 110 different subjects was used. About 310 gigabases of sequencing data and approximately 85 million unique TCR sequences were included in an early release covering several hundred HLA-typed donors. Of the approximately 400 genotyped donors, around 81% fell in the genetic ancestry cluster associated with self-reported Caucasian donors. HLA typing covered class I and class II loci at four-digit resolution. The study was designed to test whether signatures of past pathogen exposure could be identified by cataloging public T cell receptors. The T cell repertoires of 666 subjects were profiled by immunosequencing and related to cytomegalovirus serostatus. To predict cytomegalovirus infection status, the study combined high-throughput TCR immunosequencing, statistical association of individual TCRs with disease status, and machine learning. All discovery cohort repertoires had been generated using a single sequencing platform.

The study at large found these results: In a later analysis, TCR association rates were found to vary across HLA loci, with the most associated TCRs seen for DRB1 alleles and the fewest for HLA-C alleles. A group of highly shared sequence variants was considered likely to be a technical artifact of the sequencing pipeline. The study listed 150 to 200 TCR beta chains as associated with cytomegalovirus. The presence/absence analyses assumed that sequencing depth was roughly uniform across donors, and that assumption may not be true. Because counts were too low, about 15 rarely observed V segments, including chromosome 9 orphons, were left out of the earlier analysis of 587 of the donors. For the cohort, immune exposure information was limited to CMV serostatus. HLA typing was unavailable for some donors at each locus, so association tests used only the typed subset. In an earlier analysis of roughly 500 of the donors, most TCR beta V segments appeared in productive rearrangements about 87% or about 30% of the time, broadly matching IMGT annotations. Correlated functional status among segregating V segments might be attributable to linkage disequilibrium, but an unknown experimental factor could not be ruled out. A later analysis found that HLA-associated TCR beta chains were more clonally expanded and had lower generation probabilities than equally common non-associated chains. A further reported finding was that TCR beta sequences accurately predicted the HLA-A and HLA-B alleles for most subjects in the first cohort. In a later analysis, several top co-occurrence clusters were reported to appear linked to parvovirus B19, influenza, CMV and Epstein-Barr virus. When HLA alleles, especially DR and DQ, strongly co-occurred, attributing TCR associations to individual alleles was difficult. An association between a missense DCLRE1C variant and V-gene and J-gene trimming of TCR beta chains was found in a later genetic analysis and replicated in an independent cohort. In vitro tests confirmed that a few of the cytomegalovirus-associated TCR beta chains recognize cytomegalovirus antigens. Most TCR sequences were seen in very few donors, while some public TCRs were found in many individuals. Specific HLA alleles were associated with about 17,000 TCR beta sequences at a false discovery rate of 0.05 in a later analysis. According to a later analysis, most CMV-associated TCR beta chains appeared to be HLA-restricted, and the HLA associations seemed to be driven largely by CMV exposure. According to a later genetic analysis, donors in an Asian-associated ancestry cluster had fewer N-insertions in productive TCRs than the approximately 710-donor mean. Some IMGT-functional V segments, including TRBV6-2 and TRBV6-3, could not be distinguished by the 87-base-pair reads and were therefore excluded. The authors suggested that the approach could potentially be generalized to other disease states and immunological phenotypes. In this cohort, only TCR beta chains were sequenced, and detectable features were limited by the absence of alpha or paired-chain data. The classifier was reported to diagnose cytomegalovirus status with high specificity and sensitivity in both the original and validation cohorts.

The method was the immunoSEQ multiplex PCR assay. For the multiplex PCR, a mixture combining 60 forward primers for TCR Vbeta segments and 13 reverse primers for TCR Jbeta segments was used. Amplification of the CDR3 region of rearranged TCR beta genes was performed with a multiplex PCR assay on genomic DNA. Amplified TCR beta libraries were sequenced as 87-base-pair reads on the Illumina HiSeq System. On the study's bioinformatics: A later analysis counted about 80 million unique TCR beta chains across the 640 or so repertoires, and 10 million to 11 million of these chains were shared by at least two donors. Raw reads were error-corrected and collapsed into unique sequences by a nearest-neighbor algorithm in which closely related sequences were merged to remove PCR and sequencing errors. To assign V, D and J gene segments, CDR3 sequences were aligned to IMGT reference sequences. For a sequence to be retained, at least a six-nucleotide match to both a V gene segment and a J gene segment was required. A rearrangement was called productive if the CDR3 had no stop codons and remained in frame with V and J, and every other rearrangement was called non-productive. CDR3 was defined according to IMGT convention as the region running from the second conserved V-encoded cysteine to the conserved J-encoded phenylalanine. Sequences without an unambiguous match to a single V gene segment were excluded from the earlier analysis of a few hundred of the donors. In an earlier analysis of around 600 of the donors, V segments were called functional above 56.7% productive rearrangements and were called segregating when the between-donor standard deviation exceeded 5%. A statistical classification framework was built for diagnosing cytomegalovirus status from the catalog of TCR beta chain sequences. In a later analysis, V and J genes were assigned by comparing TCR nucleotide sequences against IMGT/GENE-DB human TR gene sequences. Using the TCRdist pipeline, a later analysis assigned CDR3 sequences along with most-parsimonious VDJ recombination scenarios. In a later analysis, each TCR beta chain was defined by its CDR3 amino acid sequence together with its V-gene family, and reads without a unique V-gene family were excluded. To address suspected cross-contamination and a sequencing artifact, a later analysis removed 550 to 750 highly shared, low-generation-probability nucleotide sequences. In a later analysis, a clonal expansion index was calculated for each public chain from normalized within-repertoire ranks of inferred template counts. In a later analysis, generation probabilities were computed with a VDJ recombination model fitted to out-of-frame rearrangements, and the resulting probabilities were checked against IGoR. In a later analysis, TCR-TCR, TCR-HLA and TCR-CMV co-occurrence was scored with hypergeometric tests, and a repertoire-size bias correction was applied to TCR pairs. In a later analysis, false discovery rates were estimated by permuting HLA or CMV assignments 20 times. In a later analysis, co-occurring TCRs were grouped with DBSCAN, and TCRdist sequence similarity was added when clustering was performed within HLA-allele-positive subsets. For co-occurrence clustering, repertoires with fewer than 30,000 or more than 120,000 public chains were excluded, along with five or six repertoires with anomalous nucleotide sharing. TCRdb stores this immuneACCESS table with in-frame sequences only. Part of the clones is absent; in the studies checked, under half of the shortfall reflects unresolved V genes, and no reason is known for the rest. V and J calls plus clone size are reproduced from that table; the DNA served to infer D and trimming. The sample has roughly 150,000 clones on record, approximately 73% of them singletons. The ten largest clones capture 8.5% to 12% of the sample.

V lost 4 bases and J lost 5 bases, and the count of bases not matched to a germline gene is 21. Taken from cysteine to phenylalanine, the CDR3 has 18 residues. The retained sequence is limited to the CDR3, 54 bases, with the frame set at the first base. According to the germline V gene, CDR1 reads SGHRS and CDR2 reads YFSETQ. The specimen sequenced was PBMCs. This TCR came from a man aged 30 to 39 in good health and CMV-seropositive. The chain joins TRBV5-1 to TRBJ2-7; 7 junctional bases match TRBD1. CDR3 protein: CASSREFQDRRTINEQYF. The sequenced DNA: TGCGCCAGCAGCAGAGAATTTCAGGACAGGAGGACGATCAACGAGCAGTACTTC.